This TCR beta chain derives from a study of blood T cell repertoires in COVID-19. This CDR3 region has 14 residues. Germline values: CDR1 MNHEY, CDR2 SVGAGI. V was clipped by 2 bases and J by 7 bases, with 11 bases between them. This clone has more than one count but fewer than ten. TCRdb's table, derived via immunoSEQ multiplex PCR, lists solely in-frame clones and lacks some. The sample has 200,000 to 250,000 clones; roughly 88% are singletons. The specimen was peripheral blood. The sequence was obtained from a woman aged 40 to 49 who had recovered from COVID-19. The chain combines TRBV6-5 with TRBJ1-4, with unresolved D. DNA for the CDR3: TGTGCCAGCAGTTACGACGGCCGGGGTGAAAAACTGTTTTTT. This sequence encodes CASSYDGRGEKLFF.